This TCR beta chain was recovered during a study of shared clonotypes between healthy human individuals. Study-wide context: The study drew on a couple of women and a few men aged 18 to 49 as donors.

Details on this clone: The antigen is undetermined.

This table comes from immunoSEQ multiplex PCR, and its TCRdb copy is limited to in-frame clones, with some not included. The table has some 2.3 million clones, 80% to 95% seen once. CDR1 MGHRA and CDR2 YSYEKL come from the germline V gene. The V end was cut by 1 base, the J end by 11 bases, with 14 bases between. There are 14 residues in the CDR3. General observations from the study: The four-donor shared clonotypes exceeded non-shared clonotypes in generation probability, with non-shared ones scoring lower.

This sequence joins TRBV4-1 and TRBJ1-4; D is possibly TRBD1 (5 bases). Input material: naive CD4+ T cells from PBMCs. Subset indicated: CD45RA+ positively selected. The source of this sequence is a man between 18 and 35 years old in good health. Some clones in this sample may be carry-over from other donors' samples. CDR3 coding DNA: TGCGCCAGCAGCCAAGCGGACAAATCAAAGAAACTGTTTTTT. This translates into CASSQADKSKKLFF.